Presented here are 8 T cell receptor beta chains from one specimen sequenced in a study of blood T cell repertoires in COVID-19. Produced via immunoSEQ multiplex PCR; TCRdb's table is partial and in-frame only. The sample has around 290,000 clones; around nine tenths are singletons. Source material: PBMCs or T cells enriched from blood (not recorded which). The receptors come from a woman between 25 and 40 years old who had recovered from COVID-19.

The chain couples TRBV6-2 or TRBV6-3 to TRBJ2-2; 7 bases match TRBD2. V dropped 6 bases and J dropped 5; count of bases not matched to a gene: 6. CDR3 length: 14 residues. CDR1 is MNHEY and CDR2 is SVGEGT in the germline V gene. CDR3 loop: CASSLMGGTGELFF. For the CDR3, the DNA is TGTGCCAGCAGCCTGATGGGGGGGACCGGGGAGCTGTTTTTT.

V and J are TRBV11-3 and TRBJ2-2; a possible D gene is TRBD2 (5 bases). The CDR3 spans 17 residues. The V end lost 0 bases, the J end lost 5 bases, and 16 bases lay between the germline ends. In germline, CDR1 is SGHNT, CDR2 YENEEA. The CDR3 region is CASSLDGSPARTGELFF. CDR3 bases: TGTGCCAGCAGCTTAGATGGGAGCCCAGCGAGGACCGGGGAGCTGTTTTTT.

The chain employs TRBV18 and TRBJ1-6, with D tentatively TRBD1 (6 bases). The CDR3 sequence is 14 residues long. Germline values: CDR1 KGHSH, CDR2 LQKENI. V gave up 3 bases and J gave up 8 bases, with 11 bases separating them. The CDR3 spells CASSPRQVDSPLHF. The CDR3, as DNA: TGTGCCAGCTCACCTCGACAGGTCGATTCACCCCTCCACTTT.

The chain links TRBV6-2 or TRBV6-3 to TRBJ1-1; perhaps TRBD1 as D (5 bases). The CDR3 has 14 amino acids. CDR1 MNHEY and CDR2 SVGEGT come from the germline V gene. Trimming removed 5 bases from V and 0 bases from J, with 10 bases in between. CDR3 region: CASSQEQVNTEAFF. In DNA form, the CDR3 reads TGTGCCAGCAGTCAAGAACAGGTGAACACTGAAGCTTTCTTT.

This clone has a single count. The chain couples TRBV27 to TRBJ2-3; 9 bases map to TRBD1. The germline gives CDR1 MNHEY, CDR2 SMNVEV (reference sequence). After removal of 5 bases from V and 9 bases from J, the junction contained 12 bases not matched to a gene. The CDR3 sequence is 15 residues long. CDR3 region: CASSPTGGVVGTQYF. The CDR3 bases are TGTGCCAGCAGTCCGACAGGGGGGGTCGTTGGGACGCAGTATTTT.

This chain's CDR3 is CASSLFGQGLNEKLFF. The CDR3 DNA follows: TGTGCCAGCAGTTTATTTGGCCAGGGCCTAAATGAAAAACTGTTTTTT. The J gene is TRBJ1-4, the V gene TRBV28, with D tentatively TRBD1 (5 bases). V shed 1 base and J shed 5 bases, with 14 bases lying between them. This CDR3 region has 16 residues. Germline V CDR1 and CDR2: MDHEN, SYDVKM.

This sequence joins TRBV18 and TRBJ2-5; D may be TRBD2 (6 bases). The V end was cut by 6 bases, the J end by 1 base, with 15 bases between. There are 15 residues in the CDR3. Germline V gene lookup returns CDR1 KGHSH and CDR2 LQKENI. The CDR3 nucleotides are TGTGCCAGCTCGGGACGGAGGGCAGCCCAAGAGACCCAGTACTTC. Translating it yields CASSGRRAAQETQYF.

The J gene is TRBJ2-2, the V gene TRBV19, with a possible D match to TRBD2 (6 bases). The ends were cut back, 2 bases at V and 0 bases at J, with 22 bases in the middle. The CDR3 covers 20 residues. The germline CDR1 and CDR2 sequences are LNHDA and SQIVND (reference sequence). CDR3 sequence: CASSIFLVGSGLTNTGELFF. For the CDR3, the DNA is TGTGCCAGTAGTATATTTTTGGTCGGTAGCGGCCTAACGAACACCGGGGAGCTGTTTTTT.